This TCR beta chain comes out of a study of graft-versus-host responses after intestinal transplantation. Germline CDR1 is SNHLY and CDR2 is FYNNEI. V dropped 7 bases and J dropped 0 bases, with 10 bases sitting between them. This CDR3 comprises 14 residues. Sequenced by immunoSEQ multiplex PCR; TCRdb stores in-frame clones only, minus some. The sample lists under 30,000 clones, 80% to 90% occurring once. Material: PBMCs, obtained approximately 450 days after intestinal transplant. The clonotype comes from a human patient who received an intestinal transplant, so some T cells may come from the graft donor. V usage is TRBV2 and J usage is TRBJ1-3, with D possibly matching TRBD1 (5 bases). CDR3 protein: CASIGAGSGNTIYF. In DNA, the CDR3 is TGTGCCAGCATAGGGGCTGGCTCTGGAAACACCATATATTTT.